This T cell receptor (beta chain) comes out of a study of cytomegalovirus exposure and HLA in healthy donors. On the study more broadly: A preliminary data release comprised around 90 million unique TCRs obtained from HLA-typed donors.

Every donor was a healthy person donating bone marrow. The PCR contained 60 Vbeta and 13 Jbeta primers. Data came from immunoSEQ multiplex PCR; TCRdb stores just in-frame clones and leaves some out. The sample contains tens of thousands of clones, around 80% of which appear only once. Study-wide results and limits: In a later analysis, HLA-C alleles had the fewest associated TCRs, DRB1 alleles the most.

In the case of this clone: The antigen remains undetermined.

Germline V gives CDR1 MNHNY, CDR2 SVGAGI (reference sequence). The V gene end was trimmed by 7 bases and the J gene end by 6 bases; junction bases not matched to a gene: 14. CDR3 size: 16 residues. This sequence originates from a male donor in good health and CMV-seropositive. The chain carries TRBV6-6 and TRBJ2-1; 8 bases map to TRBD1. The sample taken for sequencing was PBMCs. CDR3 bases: TGTGCCAGCAACCCACAGGGACAGGACTTTTTCAATGAGCAGTTCTTC. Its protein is CASNPQGQDFFNEQFF.